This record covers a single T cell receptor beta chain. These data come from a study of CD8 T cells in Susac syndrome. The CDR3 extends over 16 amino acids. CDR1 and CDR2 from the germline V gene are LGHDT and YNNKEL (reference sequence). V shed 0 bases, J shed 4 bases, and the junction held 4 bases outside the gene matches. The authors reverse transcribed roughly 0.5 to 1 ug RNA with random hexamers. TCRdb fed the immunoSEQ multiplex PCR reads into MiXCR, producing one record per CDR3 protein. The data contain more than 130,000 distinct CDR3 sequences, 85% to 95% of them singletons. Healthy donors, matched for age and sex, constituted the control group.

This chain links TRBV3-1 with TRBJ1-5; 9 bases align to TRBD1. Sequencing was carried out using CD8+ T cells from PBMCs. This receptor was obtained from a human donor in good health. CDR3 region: CASSQEGQGPNQPQHF. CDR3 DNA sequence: TGTGCCAGCAGCCAAGAGGGACAGGGACCGAATCAGCCCCAGCATTTT.